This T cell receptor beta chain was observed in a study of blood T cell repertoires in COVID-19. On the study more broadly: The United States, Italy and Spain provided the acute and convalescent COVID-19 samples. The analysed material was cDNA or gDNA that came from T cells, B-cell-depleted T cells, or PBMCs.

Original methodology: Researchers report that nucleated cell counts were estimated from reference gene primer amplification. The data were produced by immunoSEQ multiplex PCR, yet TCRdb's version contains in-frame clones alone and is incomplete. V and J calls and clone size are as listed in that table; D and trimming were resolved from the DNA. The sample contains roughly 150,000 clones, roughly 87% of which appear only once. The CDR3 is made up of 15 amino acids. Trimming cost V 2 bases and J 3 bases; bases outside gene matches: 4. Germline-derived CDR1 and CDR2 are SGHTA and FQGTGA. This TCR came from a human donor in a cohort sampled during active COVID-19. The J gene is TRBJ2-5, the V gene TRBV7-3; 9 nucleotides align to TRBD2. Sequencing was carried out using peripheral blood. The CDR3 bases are TGTGCCAGCAGCTTACGTCTAGCGGGGAAAGAGACCCAGTACTTC. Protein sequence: CASSLRLAGKETQYF.